This T cell receptor beta chain came from a study of CD8 T cells in Susac syndrome. Findings and caveats of the study: Individuals included in the TCR sequencing and HLA analysis were acknowledged by the study to be relatively few in number.

As to this clonotype: Its target is unknown.

TEMRA cells were enriched by FACS, and CD4+ and CD8+ T cells were negatively isolated. Reverse transcription of about 0.5 to 1 ug RNA used random hexamers. immunoSEQ multiplex PCR amplified TCR beta CDR3 across 54 Vbeta, 13 Jbeta. MiXCR, applied by TCRdb to the immunoSEQ multiplex PCR reads, yields one record per CDR3 protein. Among roughly 190,000 distinct CDR3 sequences listed, approximately 93% were seen once. This clonotype originated in a human donor in good health. Sequenced: CD4+ T cells from PBMCs.

The CDR3, as DNA: TGCAGTGCAGGGGACAGGGGGGCGCAGTATTTT. This translates into CSAGDRGAQYF. The chain has TRBV20-1 and TRBJ2-3, with 11 positions matching TRBD1. V lost 6 bases and J lost 10; bases outside the gene matches: 3. Germline assignment: CDR1 DFQATT and CDR2 SNEGSKA (reference sequence). The CDR3 runs to 11 residues.